Below, one T cell receptor beta chain is given with its context. These data are taken from a study of blood T cell repertoires in COVID-19. Study-level information: Sites across the United States, Italy and Spain contributed samples from acute and convalescent COVID-19.

CDR1 and CDR2 (germline): LGHDT, YNNKEL (reference sequence). CDR3 length: 15 amino acids. V dropped 4 bases and J dropped 5; count of bases not matched to a gene: 11. In the study's own analysis: For nucleated cells, counts were estimated from reference gene primer amplification. Assay used: immunoSEQ multiplex PCR; TCRdb lists only in-frame clones, some missing. That table is the source of V, J and clone size, and D and trimming were worked out from the DNA. The sample holds approximately 280,000 clones, approximately 84% seen once. The sample taken for sequencing was peripheral blood. The sequence derives from a woman younger than 45 who had recovered from COVID-19. V is TRBV3-1 (or the pseudogene TRBV3-2) and J is TRBJ2-7, with TRBD2 matching over 7 bases. The CDR3 bases are TGTGCCAGCAGCCCAACGGGGAGCGGGATCGACGAGCAGTACTTC. It yields the protein CASSPTGSGIDEQYF.